A selection of T cell receptor beta chains follows, all from one sample in a study of graft-versus-host responses after intestinal transplantation. Using immunoSEQ multiplex PCR, the repertoire was profiled, and TCRdb retains in-frame clones only, with some absent. The sample lists some 9,600 clones, around 89% seen once, with 9.9% in the top ten. This specimen was PBMCs, taken approximately 240 days after intestinal transplant. These receptor sequences come from a human patient who received an intestinal transplant, so some T cells may come from the graft donor. Both conserved end residues are part of each CDR3.

TRBV7-9	CASSLGASGRRLDEQFF
TRBV11-3	CASSLSATPPGELFF
TRBV28	CASSFPRSSGRAPETQYF
TRBV27	CASGTGLTYEQYF
TRBV19	CASNTGTGALMGTGELFF
TRBV30	CAWSSRGAYEQYF
TRBV18	CASSRGRNQPQHF
TRBV6-1	CASSDLGTDTQYF
TRBV14	CASRLAGSSYEQYF
TRBV5-1	CASSLAAPISYEQYF
TRBV5-4	CASSLYLSNEQFF
TRBV4-3	CASSQDQESSYNEQFF
TRBV10-2	CASSELLGLAGPHEQFF
TRBV5-5	CASSLAGGGNQPQHF
TRBV19	CASSNREGPPYNQPQHF
TRBV4-3	CASSQETSGSYNEQFF
TRBV11-1	CASSSRDRGREETQYF
TRBV5-6	CASSLGQTPYYGYTF
TRBV6-6	CASTSGSTQYF
TRBV5-1	CASSLRQGTYEQYF
TRBV19	CASSIAGVLYEQYF
TRBV18	CASSVSGSPFYEQYF
TRBV29-1	CSVVPAGAPNEQFF
TRBV19	CASSINSGETQYF
TRBV28	CASSLGGTGFNYGYTF
TRBV15	CATSFDASNQPQHF
TRBV15	CATRGSVEQSYGYTF
TRBV9	CASSASHRGVEQYF
TRBV4-2	CASSFPGGARGYTF
TRBV28	CASSTGWASGAETQYF
TRBV28	CAHETGKTDTQYF
TRBV11-2	CASSLPGLNYGYTF
TRBV19	CASSIAPGQDYEQYF
TRBV5-1	CASSFTAGGRYTGELFF
TRBV9	CASSVREYGSGLSTDTQYF
TRBV6-6	CASSLDRVQETQYF
TRBV4-3	CASSQQTGISYGYTF
TRBV28	CASSFQEGVGDEQYF
TRBV19	CASSIESGNQPQHF
TRBV19	CASTLTGGQPQHF
TRBV4-2	CASSPPGGGTEAFF